Listed here is a single T cell receptor beta chain. Antigen: not known. After stimulus-free culture, autoproliferating CFSE-dim and non-proliferating CFSE-high T cells were sequenced separately. 5x10^7 CFSE-labeled PBMCs were cultured less than 8 days unstimulated, then replicate wells were pooled. CFSE at approximately 0.5 uM labeled the PBMCs, which were then cultured unstimulated. Germline CDR1 reads SGHVS; CDR2 reads FQNEAQ. V trimming: 4 bases; J trimming: 5 bases; junction bases outside the gene matches: 10. The CDR3 extends over 15 amino acids. This sample was included in a study of memory B cells and T cells in multiple sclerosis. Study results and caveats: Normalization was needed because clone-set size differences affected shared clonotype counts.

Clones were sequenced by immunoSEQ multiplex PCR, and TCRdb holds only the in-frame ones, with some missing. This repertoire shows 40,000 to 50,000 clones, approximately 80% found once; its top ten account for around 1.1%. The V and J genes are TRBV7-8 and TRBJ1-1, with 7 nucleotides matching TRBD1. The source material was PBMCs from blood kept in culture. This TCR derives from a human donor with multiple sclerosis. The CDR3 DNA sequence: TGTGCCAGCAGCTCCCGACAGGGAAATGGTACTGAAGCTTTCTTT. As protein: CASSSRQGNGTEAFF.